The TCR beta chain described here comes from a study of shared clonotypes between healthy human individuals. Overall study: CD8 memory received one plate per donor, CD8 naive two, CD4 memory three and CD4 naive three. General study findings and limits: Roughly 5% of naive CD4 clonotypes were shared across four donors. A reduction in generation probabilities was seen for non-shared clonotypes relative to those shared by all four donors.

With 10 bases clipped from V and 3 bases from J, the junction kept 6 bases outside the gene matches. Looked up from germline, CDR1 is LNHDA and CDR2 is SQIVND (reference sequence). The CDR3 loop spans 13 amino acids. Points on this clone: Its antigen remains unknown.

Only in-frame clones appear in the TCRdb table, and some are missing; sequencing was by immunoSEQ multiplex PCR. The sample carries fewer than 1.8 million clones, just under 99% recorded once. Partitioning of CD4+ cells yielded a CD45RA+ naive subset and a CD45RA-negative memory subset. The sample taken for sequencing was naive CD4+ T cells sorted from blood. Subset defined: CD45RA+ positively selected. The sequence was collected from a man aged 25 to 45 in good health. The J gene is TRBJ1-1, the V gene TRBV19; TRBD1 matches at 9 bases. The CDR3 here is CATRRDRDTEAFF. The CDR3 nucleotides are TGTGCCACCCGGAGGGACAGGGACACTGAAGCTTTCTTT.